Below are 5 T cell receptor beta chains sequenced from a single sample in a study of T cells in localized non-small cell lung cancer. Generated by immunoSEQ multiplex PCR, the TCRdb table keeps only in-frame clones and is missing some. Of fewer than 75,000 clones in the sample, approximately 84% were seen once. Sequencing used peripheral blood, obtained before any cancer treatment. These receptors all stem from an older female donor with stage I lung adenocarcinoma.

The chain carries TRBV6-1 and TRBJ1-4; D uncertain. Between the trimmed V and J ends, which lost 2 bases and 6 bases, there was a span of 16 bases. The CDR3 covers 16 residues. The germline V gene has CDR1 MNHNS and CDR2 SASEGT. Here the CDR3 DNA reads TGTGCCAGCAGTGAATTGCCTTTAACTCTTGATGAAAAACTGTTTTTT. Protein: CASSELPLTLDEKLFF.

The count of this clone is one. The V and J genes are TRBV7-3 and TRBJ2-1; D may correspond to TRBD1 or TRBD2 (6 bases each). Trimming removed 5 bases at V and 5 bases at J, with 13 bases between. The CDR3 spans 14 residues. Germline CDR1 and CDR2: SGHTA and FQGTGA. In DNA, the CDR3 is TGTGCCAGCAGCCAAGGGGGGCTTAACAATGAGCAGTTCTTC. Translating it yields CASSQGGLNNEQFF.

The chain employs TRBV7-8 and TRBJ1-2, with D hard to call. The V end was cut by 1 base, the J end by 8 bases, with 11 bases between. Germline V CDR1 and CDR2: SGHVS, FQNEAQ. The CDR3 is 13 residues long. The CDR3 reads CASSLDPTGGYTF. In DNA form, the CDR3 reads TGTGCCAGCAGCTTAGACCCCACTGGGGGCTACACCTTC.

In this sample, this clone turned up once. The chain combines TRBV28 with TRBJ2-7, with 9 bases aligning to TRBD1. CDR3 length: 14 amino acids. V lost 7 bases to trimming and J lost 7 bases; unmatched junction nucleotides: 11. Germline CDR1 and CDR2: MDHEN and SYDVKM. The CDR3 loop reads CASIGYRGRGEQYF. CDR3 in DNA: TGTGCCAGCATAGGGTACAGGGGGCGAGGGGAGCAGTACTTC. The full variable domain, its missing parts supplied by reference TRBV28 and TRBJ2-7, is DVKVTQSSRYLVKRTGEKVFLECVQDMDHENMFWYRQDPGLGLRLIYFSYDVKMKEKGDIPEGYSVSREKKERFSLILESASTNQTSMYLCASIGYRGRGEQYFGPGTRLTVT.

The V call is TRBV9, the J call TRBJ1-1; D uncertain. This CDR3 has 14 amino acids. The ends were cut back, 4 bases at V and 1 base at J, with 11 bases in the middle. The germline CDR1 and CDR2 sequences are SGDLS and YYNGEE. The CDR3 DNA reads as TGTGCCAGCAGCCCCCAATCAGGGAACACTGAAGCTTTCTTT. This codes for CASSPQSGNTEAFF.